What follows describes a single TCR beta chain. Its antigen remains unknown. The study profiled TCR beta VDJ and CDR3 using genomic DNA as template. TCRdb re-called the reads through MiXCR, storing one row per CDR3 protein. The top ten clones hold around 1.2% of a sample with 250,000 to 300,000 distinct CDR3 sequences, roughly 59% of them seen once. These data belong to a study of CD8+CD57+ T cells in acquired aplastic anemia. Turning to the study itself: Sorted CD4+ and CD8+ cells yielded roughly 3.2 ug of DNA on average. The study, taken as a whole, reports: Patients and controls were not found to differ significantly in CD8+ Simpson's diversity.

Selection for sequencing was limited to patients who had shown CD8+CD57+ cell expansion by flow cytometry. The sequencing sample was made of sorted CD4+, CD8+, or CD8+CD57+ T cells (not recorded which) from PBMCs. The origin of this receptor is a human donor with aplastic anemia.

DNA of the CDR3: TGTGCCACCAGTGATTTAAGATATGGGACTGAAGCTTTCTTT. Residues: CATSDLRYGTEAFF. V is TRBV24-1 and J is TRBJ1-1; D remains unclear. Germline CDR1 reads KGHDR; CDR2 reads SFDVKD. Trimming cost V 1 base and J 5 bases, with 10 bases left between them. The CDR3 runs to 14 residues.